This entry lists 24 T cell receptor beta chains sequenced from one sample in a study of blood T cell repertoires in COVID-19. Data came from immunoSEQ multiplex PCR; TCRdb stores just in-frame clones and leaves some out. The sample has over 100,000 clones, roughly three quarters seen once. The sequenced material came from peripheral blood. The receptors stem from an elderly woman with acute or convalescent COVID-19.

The genes are TRBV11-2 and TRBJ1-2; tentative D call: TRBD1 (5 bases). Per the germline V gene, CDR1 is SGHAT and CDR2 is FQNNGV. Trimming removed 4 bases at V and 3 bases at J, with 9 bases between. CDR3 size: 13 residues. The CDR3 region is CASSSTAYYGYTF. The CDR3 DNA reads as TGTGCCAGCAGCTCGACAGCCTACTATGGCTACACCTTC.

The rearrangement links TRBV5-4 to TRBJ1-4; tentatively, D is TRBD1 (6 bases). The CDR3 loop spans 14 amino acids. V lost 0 bases and J 6 bases, leaving 9 bases between the germline ends. Germline values: CDR1 SGHNT, CDR2 YYREEE (reference sequence). Here the CDR3 reads CASSLEAGDEKLFF. The CDR3, as DNA: TGTGCCAGCAGCTTGGAGGCAGGGGATGAAAAACTGTTTTTT.

The sample holds one count of this clone. The chain combines TRBV2 with TRBJ2-3; 10 bases fit TRBD2. In germline, CDR1 is SNHLY, CDR2 FYNNEI. J was trimmed by 5 bases and V by 3 bases; bases with no gene match: 2. This CDR3 has 14 residues. CDR3 sequence (DNA): TGTGCCAGCAGTGATCCTAGCGGGGGAGATACGCAGTATTTT. It yields the protein CASSDPSGGDTQYF.

The rearrangement joins TRBV2 to TRBJ2-5; possibly TRBD2 for D (5 bases). Trimming stripped 3 bases from V and 5 bases from J, with 19 bases between. This CDR3 has 16 residues. Per germline, CDR1 SNHLY and CDR2 FYNNEI. This CDR3 reads CASSDGETKTGETQYF. For the CDR3, the DNA is TGTGCCAGCAGTGATGGAGAGACTAAGACCGGGGAGACCCAGTACTTC.

The chain links TRBV5-1 to TRBJ2-5; 10 bases align to TRBD2. CDR1 SGHRS and CDR2 YFSETQ come from the germline V gene. The CDR3 has 15 amino acids. The trim removed 5 bases at V and 3 bases at J, leaving 7 bases unmatched. The CDR3 coding sequence is TGCGCCAGCAGACGAGCGGGGGGGCCTGAAGAGACCCAGTACTTC. It is translated as CASRRAGGPEETQYF. The complete variable domain, with remaining parts taken from reference TRBV5-1 and TRBJ2-5, reads KAGVTQTPRYLIKTRGQQVTLSCSPISGHRSVSWYQQTPGQGLQFLFEYFSETQRNKGNFPGRFSGRQFSNSRSEMNVSTLELGDSALYLCASRRAGGPEETQYFGPGTRLLVL.

This clone was observed a handful of times. J is TRBJ1-1 and V is TRBV6-1, with D unresolved. CDR3 size: 13 residues. V lost 5 bases and J lost 1, with 8 bases in between. In germline, CDR1 is MNHNS, CDR2 SASEGT. The CDR3 region has the DNA TGTGCCAGCAGTTGGCAGGAGAACACTGAAGCTTTCTTT. Translating gives CASSWQENTEAFF.

This clone was seen a handful of times. This CDR3 reads CAWSAAYEQYF. DNA of the CDR3: TGTGCCTGGAGTGCGGCCTACGAGCAGTACTTC. The chain links TRBV30 to TRBJ2-7, with D unresolved. Germline V CDR1 and CDR2: GTSNPN, SVGIG (reference sequence). The CDR3 runs 11 residues. The ends were cut back, 1 base at V and 2 bases at J, with 3 bases in the middle.

The CDR3 region is CASSVLNRAGYTF. As DNA, the CDR3 is TGTGCCAGCAGCGTGTTAAACAGGGCTGGCTACACCTTC. V gene TRBV9 combines with J gene TRBJ1-2; tentative D call: TRBD1 (6 bases). The CDR3 has 13 residues. The germline gives CDR1 SGDLS, CDR2 YYNGEE. Trimming stripped 2 bases from V and 7 bases from J, with 12 bases between.

The rearrangement joins TRBV19 to TRBJ2-5, with D possibly TRBD2 on 6 matching bases. This CDR3 is 13 amino acids long. V lost 2 bases and J 3 bases, leaving 7 bases between the germline ends. Germline V lookup: CDR1 LNHDA, CDR2 SQIVND (reference sequence). In nucleotides, the CDR3 is TGTGCCAGTAGTATAACGGGGGAAGAGACCCAGTACTTC. Protein product: CASSITGEETQYF.

The CDR3 loop reads CASKSRLAEETQYF. CDR3 bases: TGTGCCAGTAAGAGTCGTCTAGCCGAAGAGACCCAGTACTTC. This sequence joins TRBV19 and TRBJ2-5, with D possibly matching TRBD2 (5 bases). CDR1 LNHDA and CDR2 SQIVND come from the germline V gene (reference sequence). The V end lost 7 bases, the J end lost 3 bases, and 15 bases lay between the germline ends. The CDR3 loop spans 14 amino acids.

This clone was picked up a small number of times. This chain connects TRBV7-3 to TRBJ2-3; D is possibly TRBD1 (7 bases). The CDR3 has 15 residues. Looked up from germline, CDR1 is SGHTA and CDR2 is FQGTGA. V shed 5 bases and J shed 6 bases, with 18 bases lying between them. CDR3 sequence: CASSHRGRGMDTQYF. CDR3 DNA sequence: TGTGCCAGCAGCCATAGGGGGCGGGGTATGGATACGCAGTATTTT. Full variable domain (missing parts from reference TRBV7-3 and TRBJ2-3): GAGVSQTPSNKVTEKGKYVELRCDPISGHTALYWYRQSLGQGPEFLIYFQGTGAADDSGLPNDRFFAVRPEGSVSTLKIQRTERGDSAVYLCASSHRGRGMDTQYFGPGTRLTVL.

The table lists this clone with a few counts. The chain combines TRBV7-6 with TRBJ1-3; tentative D call: TRBD1 (5 bases). CDR1 is SGHVS and CDR2 is FNYEAQ in the germline V gene. Between the trimmed V and J ends, which lost 5 bases and 2 bases, there was a span of 16 bases. The CDR3 has 16 residues. The CDR3 sequence: CASSPLQDRAGNTIYF. The CDR3 region has the DNA TGTGCCAGCAGCCCCTTACAGGATCGGGCTGGAAACACCATATATTTT.

This clone was recorded a few times. This rearrangement joins TRBV6-4 to TRBJ1-1, with D perhaps TRBD1 (6 bases). Between the trimmed V and J ends, which lost 4 bases and 5 bases, there was a span of 14 bases. This CDR3 contains 14 residues. The germline gives CDR1 MRHNA, CDR2 SNTAGT. DNA of the CDR3: TGTGCCAGCAGTGCACAGGGAGGGAAAACTGAAGCTTTCTTT. It codes for CASSAQGGKTEAFF.

The chain uses TRBV5-1 and TRBJ1-2; 7 bases line up with TRBD1. CDR1 is SGHRS, CDR2 YFSETQ, per germline. J gave up 2 bases and V 4 bases, and 8 bases lay outside the gene matches. The CDR3 is 15 amino acids. The CDR3 reads CASSPRAGQNYGYTF. The CDR3 nucleotides read TGCGCCAGCAGCCCCCGGGCGGGACAGAACTATGGCTACACCTTC.

V is TRBV14 and J is TRBJ1-1; D gene ambiguous. The germline V gene has CDR1 SGHDN and CDR2 FVKESK. Trimming removed 1 base at V and 0 bases at J, with 3 bases between. The CDR3 covers 13 residues. Here the CDR3 reads CASSQGVNTEAFF. CDR3 nucleotides: TGTGCCAGCAGCCAAGGCGTGAACACTGAAGCTTTCTTT. The entire variable domain, with the rest obtained from reference TRBV14 and TRBJ1-1, is as follows: EAGVTQFPSHSVIEKGQTVTLRCDPISGHDNLYWYRRVMGKEIKFLLHFVKESKQDESGMPNNRFLAERTGGTYSTLKVQPAELEDSGVYFCASSQGVNTEAFFGQGTRLTVV.

This clone was detected only once. V and J are TRBV3-1 (or the pseudogene TRBV3-2) and TRBJ2-3, with TRBD2 matching 10 bases. Losses at the gene ends were 3 bases for V and 6 bases for J; bases not matched to a gene: 12. Germline CDR1 is LGHDT and CDR2 is YNNKEL (reference sequence). The CDR3 length is 17 residues. CDR3 nucleotide sequence: TGTGCCAGCAGCCAGGATCATAGCGGGAGGCCCAGGGATACGCAGTATTTT. It is translated as CASSQDHSGRPRDTQYF.

The V gene is TRBV5-8, the J gene TRBJ2-5; TRBD2 aligns across 11 bases. The CDR3 is 14 amino acids. J was trimmed by 2 bases and V by 5 bases; bases with no gene match: 2. Per germline, CDR1 SGHTS and CDR2 YDEGEE. The CDR3 is CASRRLAGQETQYF. CDR3 coding DNA: TGTGCCAGCAGGAGACTAGCGGGGCAAGAGACCCAGTACTTC.

The gene calls are TRBV7-9 and TRBJ2-1; 11 bases agree with TRBD2. Unmatched junction bases numbered 9, after V lost 5 bases and J lost 3 bases. There are 17 residues in the CDR3. Germline V gene data show CDR1 as SEHNR and CDR2 as FQNEAQ (reference sequence). DNA for the CDR3: TGTGCCAGCAGCCCAATAGCTAGCGGGGGGTTCTACAATGAGCAGTTCTTC. Translation: CASSPIASGGFYNEQFF. The whole variable domain, remainder taken from reference TRBV7-9 and TRBJ2-1, is DTGVSQNPRHKITKRGQNVTFRCDPISEHNRLYWYRQTLGQGPEFLTYFQNEAQLEKSRLLSDRFSAERPKGSFSTLEIQRTEQGDSAMYLCASSPIASGGFYNEQFFGPGTRLTVL.

The chain couples TRBV19 to TRBJ1-1, with D hard to call. Between the trimmed V and J ends, which lost 7 bases and 0 bases, there was a span of 12 bases. CDR1 and CDR2 from the germline V gene are LNHDA and SQIVND (reference sequence). This CDR3 has 14 residues. In DNA form, the CDR3 reads TGTGCCAGTATCAGCAGGCGAATGAACACTGAAGCTTTCTTT. Amino acid sequence: CASISRRMNTEAFF.

The rearrangement joins TRBV7-9 to TRBJ1-4; the D is unclear. The ends were cut back, 1 base at V and 2 bases at J, with 14 bases in the middle. CDR1 is SEHNR and CDR2 is FQNEAQ in the germline V gene (reference sequence). The CDR3 is made up of 17 amino acids. The CDR3 DNA is TGTGCCAGCAGCTTAGATCGCGGGAGTACCACTAATGAAAAACTGTTTTTT. Translated, it gives CASSLDRGSTTNEKLFF. Using reference TRBV7-9 and TRBJ1-4 for the parts outside the CDR3, the full variable domain is DTGVSQNPRHKITKRGQNVTFRCDPISEHNRLYWYRQTLGQGPEFLTYFQNEAQLEKSRLLSDRFSAERPKGSFSTLEIQRTEQGDSAMYLCASSLDRGSTTNEKLFFGSGTQLSVL.

The chain has TRBV29-1 and TRBJ2-1; the match to TRBD2 covers 10 bases. J gave up 4 bases and V 1 base, and 4 bases lay outside the gene matches. Per germline, CDR1 SQVTM and CDR2 ANQGSEA. The CDR3 loop spans 15 amino acids. CDR3 nucleotides: TGCAGCGTTGAAGGGACTAGCGGAGCTTACAATGAGCAGTTCTTC. This gives the protein CSVEGTSGAYNEQFF.

The chain couples TRBV5-4 to TRBJ1-1; 7 bases line up with TRBD1. V shed 4 bases, J shed 7 bases, and the junction held 7 bases outside the gene matches. Germline V lookup: CDR1 SGHNT, CDR2 YYREEE (reference sequence). This CDR3 is built from 13 residues. The CDR3 protein is CASSAGQSFEAFF. CDR3 coding DNA: TGTGCCAGCAGCGCGGGACAGTCGTTTGAAGCTTTCTTT.

This rearrangement joins TRBV9 to TRBJ1-3; D is perhaps TRBD1 (6 bases). CDR1 is SGDLS and CDR2 is YYNGEE in the germline V gene. V lost 4 bases and J lost 4, with 18 bases in between. The length of the CDR3 is 16 residues. CDR3 loop: CASSLRTGPEGNTIYF. CDR3 sequence (DNA): TGTGCCAGCAGCCTCAGAACAGGGCCAGAAGGAAACACCATATATTTT.

This rearrangement joins TRBV5-8 to TRBJ1-1, with a tentative D call TRBD1 (6 bases). Trimming cost V 4 bases and J 8 bases, with 18 bases left between them. The CDR3 extends over 14 amino acids. Germline V gene lookup returns CDR1 SGHTS and CDR2 YDEGEE. CDR3 loop: CASSLSSGGLEAFF. The CDR3 DNA follows: TGTGCCAGCAGCCTGTCATCCGGGGGGCTGGAAGCTTTCTTT.